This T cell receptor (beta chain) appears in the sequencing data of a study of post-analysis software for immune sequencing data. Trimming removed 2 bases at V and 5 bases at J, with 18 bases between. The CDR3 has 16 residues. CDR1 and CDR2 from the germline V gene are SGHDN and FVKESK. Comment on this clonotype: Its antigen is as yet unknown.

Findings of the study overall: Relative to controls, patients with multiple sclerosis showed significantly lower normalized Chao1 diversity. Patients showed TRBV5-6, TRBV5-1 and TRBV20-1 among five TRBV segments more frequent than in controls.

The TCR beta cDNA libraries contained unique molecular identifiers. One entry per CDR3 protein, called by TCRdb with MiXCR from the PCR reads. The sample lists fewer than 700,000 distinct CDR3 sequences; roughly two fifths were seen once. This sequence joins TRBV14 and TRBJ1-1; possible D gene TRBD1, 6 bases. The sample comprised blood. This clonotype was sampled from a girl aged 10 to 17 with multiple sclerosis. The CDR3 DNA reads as TGTGCCAGCAGCCAAAAAAGGGGCAGGGGAGGGACTGAAGCTTTCTTT. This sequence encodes CASSQKRGRGGTEAFF.